The rows below give T cell receptor beta chains drawn from one sample of a study of shared clonotypes between healthy human individuals. Clones were read by immunoSEQ multiplex PCR, and TCRdb kept only the in-frame ones, dropping some. The sample consists of 1.6 million or so clones, approximately 98.5% of them appearing once. Sequenced: naive CD4+ T cells sorted from blood. Receptor source: a man aged 25-45 years in good health. Both conserved end residues are part of each CDR3. The order of the fields is CDR3 length, V gene, CDR3 protein.

12 TRBV6-5 CASISNGNTIYF
16 TRBV5-4 CASSSSRQGGSSEQFF
14 TRBV12-5 CASGRTVSYNEQFF
14 TRBV5-1 CASSRGGGNQPQHF
15 TRBV4-1 CASSQHRDRVGEQYF
17 TRBV5-4 CASSGRAGSHPGNEQFF
14 TRBV25-1 CASNMGGLNTEAFF
15 TRBV6-1 CASSEEGLGKETQYF
12 TRBV7-9 CASSLVGNEQFF
14 TRBV15 CATSRAGRQDEQFF
15 TRBV2 CASSEITGRDGTQYF
15 TRBV5-1 CASSFSAGGSGELFF
17 TRBV7-7 CASSLGGLAGGVNTQYF
13 TRBV29-1 CSGQGSSGNTIYF
14 TRBV18 CASSLGLASETQYF
14 TRBV5-1 CASRDGTGYNEQFF
13 TRBV30 CALDSLVANEQFF
18 TRBV7-8 CASTPDRVPIIVFYGYTF
13 TRBV5-1 CASWWGRWYEQYF
16 TRBV11-2 CASSLSGRVGTGELFF
13 TRBV5-1 CASSLASGYEQYF
16 TRBV5-5 CASSLMSASGGNTIYF
15 TRBV6-1 CASSVTAIRTEKLFF
14 TRBV18 CASSPGTGDQPQHF
19 TRBV7-9 CASSLRGAGRAKNTGELFF
15 TRBV5-1 CASSPLGTREETQYF
16 TRBV14 CASSRAGLLSGNTIYF
12 TRBV5-1 CASSRSIYEQYF
14 TRBV25-1 CATSEYLDTGELFF
15 TRBV11-2 CASSLSPINTGELFF
13 TRBV19 CASFPSDGNGYTF
15 TRBV7-6 CASSPRDYNAYEQYF
12 TRBV10-2 CASSESPGELFF
14 TRBV18 CATRNGEQTYEQYF
15 TRBV9 CASSPRGLSYNEQFF
14 TRBV28 CASSFDRTVEKLFF
16 TRBV19 CASSTRGRDGGYEQYF